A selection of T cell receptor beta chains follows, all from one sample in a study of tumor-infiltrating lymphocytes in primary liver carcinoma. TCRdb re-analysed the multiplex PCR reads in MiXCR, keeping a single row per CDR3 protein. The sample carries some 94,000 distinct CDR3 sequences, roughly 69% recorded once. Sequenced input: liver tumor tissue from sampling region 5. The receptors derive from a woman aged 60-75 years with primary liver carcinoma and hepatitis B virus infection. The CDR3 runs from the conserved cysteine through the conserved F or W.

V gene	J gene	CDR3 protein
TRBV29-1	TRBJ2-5	CSVEGATGEQETQYF
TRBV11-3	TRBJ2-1	CANSPRLAGNEQFF
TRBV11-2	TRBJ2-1	CASSLKVEMPYNEQFF
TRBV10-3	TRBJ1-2	CAISGARDGYTF
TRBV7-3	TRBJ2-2	CASSRAGTNTGELFF
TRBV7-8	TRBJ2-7	CASSSGTRRYEQYF
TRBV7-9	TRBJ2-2	CTSSTNTGLAVDAGELFF
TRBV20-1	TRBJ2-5	CSARSLGGYQETQYF
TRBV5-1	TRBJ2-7	CASRSGTSVGHEQYF
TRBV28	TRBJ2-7	CASRWGGRDSYEQYF
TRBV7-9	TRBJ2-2	CASSSRDTGELFF
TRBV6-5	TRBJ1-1	CASSWRRDTEAFF
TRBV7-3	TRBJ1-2	CASSPGQVRGYTF
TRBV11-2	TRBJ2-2	CATSLDRTGELLF
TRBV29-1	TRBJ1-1	CSVAPRGNTEAFF
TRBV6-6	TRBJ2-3	CASSYRGGTGSTDTQYF
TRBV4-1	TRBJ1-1	CASSAGNTEAIF
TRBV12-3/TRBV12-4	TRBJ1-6	CASRTGSNSLLHF
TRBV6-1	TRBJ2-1	CASATGVNNEQFF
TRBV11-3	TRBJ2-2	CASSLDSIGTGASNNGELFF